The 8 T cell receptor beta chains listed next were all sequenced from one sample in a study of blood T cell repertoires in COVID-19. Profiled with immunoSEQ multiplex PCR; TCRdb holds only in-frame clones, not every one. The table includes under 85,000 clones, about 70% detected once. The specimen was peripheral blood. The receptors originated from a woman older than 75 with active or convalescent COVID-19.

The V gene is TRBV5-6, the J gene TRBJ1-5; 9 bases fit TRBD1. CDR3 length: 15 residues. The V and J ends lost 3 bases and 5 bases, in that order; junction bases with no gene match: 6. The germline V gene has CDR1 SGHDT and CDR2 YYEEEE. CDR3 in amino acids: CASSSTGGPDQPQHF. DNA for the CDR3: TGTGCCAGCAGCTCCACAGGGGGCCCTGATCAGCCCCAGCATTTT. Filled out from reference TRBV5-6 and TRBJ1-5, the complete variable domain reads DAGVTQSPTHLIKTRGQQVTLRCSPKSGHDTVSWYQQALGQGPQFIFQYYEEEERQRGNFPDRFSGHQFPNYSSELNVNALLLGDSALYLCASSSTGGPDQPQHFGDGTRLSIL.

This chain links TRBV27 with TRBJ2-5; D not certain. Germline CDR1 reads MNHEY; CDR2 reads SMNVEV (reference sequence). The CDR3 has 12 amino acids. The germline V and J ends were trimmed by 2 bases and 2 bases, with 3 bases remaining between them. The CDR3, as DNA: TGTGCCAGCAGTTTACAGCAAGAGACCCAGTACTTC. Protein: CASSLQQETQYF.

The chain is built from TRBV7-2 and TRBJ1-2; a weak D match, TRBD1 (6 bases). Germline assignment: CDR1 SGHTA and CDR2 FQGNSA. Trimming removed 3 bases from V and 4 bases from J, with 12 bases in between. The CDR3 runs 14 residues. CDR3 residues: CASSLADRFYGYTF. CDR3 nucleotide sequence: TGTGCCAGCAGCTTGGCTGACAGGTTCTATGGCTACACCTTC. Filled out from reference TRBV7-2 and TRBJ1-2, the complete variable domain reads GAGVSQSPSNKVTEKGKDVELRCDPISGHTALYWYRQSLGQGLEFLIYFQGNSAPDKSGLPSDRFSAERTGGSVSTLTIQRTQQEDSAVYLCASSLADRFYGYTFGSGTRLTVV.

The V call is TRBV19, the J call TRBJ1-1, with a tentative D call TRBD1 (5 bases). CDR1 and CDR2 (germline): LNHDA, SQIVND (reference sequence). The germline V and J ends were trimmed by 2 bases and 6 bases, with 19 bases remaining between them. The CDR3 spans 16 residues. CDR3 DNA: TGTGCCAGTAGTATAAGGGTAGGGCAGGGCCGGCCTGAAGCTTTCTTT. This sequence encodes CASSIRVGQGRPEAFF.

This chain joins TRBV7-8 and TRBJ2-7; D uncertain. The length of the CDR3 is 14 residues. Germline-derived CDR1 and CDR2 are SGHVS and FQNEAQ. The V gene lost 0 bases and the J gene lost 2 bases, with 8 bases spanning the gap. For the CDR3, the DNA is TGTGCCAGCAGCTTAGCTCTGGGCCCCTACGAGCAGTACTTC. It specifies CASSLALGPYEQYF. The full variable domain, its missing parts supplied by reference TRBV7-8 and TRBJ2-7, is GAGVSQSPRYKVAKRGQDVALRCDPISGHVSLFWYQQALGQGPEFLTYFQNEAQLDKSGLPSDRFFAERPEGSVSTLKIQRTQQEDSAVYLCASSLALGPYEQYFGPGTRLTVT.

The chain couples TRBV6-5 to TRBJ1-1; TRBD1 might be the D (5 bases). This CDR3 is built from 14 residues. The V and J ends lost 4 bases and 2 bases respectively, with 11 bases between them. Per germline, CDR1 MNHEY and CDR2 SVGAGI. The CDR3 DNA reads as TGTGCCAGCAGTTTGGGCAGGGTAAACACTGAAGCTTTCTTT. It specifies CASSLGRVNTEAFF.

V usage is TRBV28 and J usage is TRBJ1-3; perhaps TRBD1 as D (6 bases). V shed 6 bases and J shed 0 bases, with 12 bases lying between them. Germline V gene sequence: CDR1 MDHEN, CDR2 SYDVKM. CDR3 size: 15 residues. CDR3 amino acids: CASRPQGPSGNTIYF. The CDR3 DNA follows: TGTGCCAGCAGACCACAGGGACCCTCTGGAAACACCATATATTTT.

The V and J genes are TRBV5-1 and TRBJ1-4; D may be TRBD1 (6 bases). The CDR3 consists of 14 residues. V was pared by 4 bases and J by 6 bases, with 13 bases between. Germline CDR1 reads SGHRS; CDR2 reads YFSETQ. DNA of the CDR3: TGCGCCAGCAGCCCAGGGGTGACGGATGAAAAACTGTTTTTT. It is translated as CASSPGVTDEKLFF.